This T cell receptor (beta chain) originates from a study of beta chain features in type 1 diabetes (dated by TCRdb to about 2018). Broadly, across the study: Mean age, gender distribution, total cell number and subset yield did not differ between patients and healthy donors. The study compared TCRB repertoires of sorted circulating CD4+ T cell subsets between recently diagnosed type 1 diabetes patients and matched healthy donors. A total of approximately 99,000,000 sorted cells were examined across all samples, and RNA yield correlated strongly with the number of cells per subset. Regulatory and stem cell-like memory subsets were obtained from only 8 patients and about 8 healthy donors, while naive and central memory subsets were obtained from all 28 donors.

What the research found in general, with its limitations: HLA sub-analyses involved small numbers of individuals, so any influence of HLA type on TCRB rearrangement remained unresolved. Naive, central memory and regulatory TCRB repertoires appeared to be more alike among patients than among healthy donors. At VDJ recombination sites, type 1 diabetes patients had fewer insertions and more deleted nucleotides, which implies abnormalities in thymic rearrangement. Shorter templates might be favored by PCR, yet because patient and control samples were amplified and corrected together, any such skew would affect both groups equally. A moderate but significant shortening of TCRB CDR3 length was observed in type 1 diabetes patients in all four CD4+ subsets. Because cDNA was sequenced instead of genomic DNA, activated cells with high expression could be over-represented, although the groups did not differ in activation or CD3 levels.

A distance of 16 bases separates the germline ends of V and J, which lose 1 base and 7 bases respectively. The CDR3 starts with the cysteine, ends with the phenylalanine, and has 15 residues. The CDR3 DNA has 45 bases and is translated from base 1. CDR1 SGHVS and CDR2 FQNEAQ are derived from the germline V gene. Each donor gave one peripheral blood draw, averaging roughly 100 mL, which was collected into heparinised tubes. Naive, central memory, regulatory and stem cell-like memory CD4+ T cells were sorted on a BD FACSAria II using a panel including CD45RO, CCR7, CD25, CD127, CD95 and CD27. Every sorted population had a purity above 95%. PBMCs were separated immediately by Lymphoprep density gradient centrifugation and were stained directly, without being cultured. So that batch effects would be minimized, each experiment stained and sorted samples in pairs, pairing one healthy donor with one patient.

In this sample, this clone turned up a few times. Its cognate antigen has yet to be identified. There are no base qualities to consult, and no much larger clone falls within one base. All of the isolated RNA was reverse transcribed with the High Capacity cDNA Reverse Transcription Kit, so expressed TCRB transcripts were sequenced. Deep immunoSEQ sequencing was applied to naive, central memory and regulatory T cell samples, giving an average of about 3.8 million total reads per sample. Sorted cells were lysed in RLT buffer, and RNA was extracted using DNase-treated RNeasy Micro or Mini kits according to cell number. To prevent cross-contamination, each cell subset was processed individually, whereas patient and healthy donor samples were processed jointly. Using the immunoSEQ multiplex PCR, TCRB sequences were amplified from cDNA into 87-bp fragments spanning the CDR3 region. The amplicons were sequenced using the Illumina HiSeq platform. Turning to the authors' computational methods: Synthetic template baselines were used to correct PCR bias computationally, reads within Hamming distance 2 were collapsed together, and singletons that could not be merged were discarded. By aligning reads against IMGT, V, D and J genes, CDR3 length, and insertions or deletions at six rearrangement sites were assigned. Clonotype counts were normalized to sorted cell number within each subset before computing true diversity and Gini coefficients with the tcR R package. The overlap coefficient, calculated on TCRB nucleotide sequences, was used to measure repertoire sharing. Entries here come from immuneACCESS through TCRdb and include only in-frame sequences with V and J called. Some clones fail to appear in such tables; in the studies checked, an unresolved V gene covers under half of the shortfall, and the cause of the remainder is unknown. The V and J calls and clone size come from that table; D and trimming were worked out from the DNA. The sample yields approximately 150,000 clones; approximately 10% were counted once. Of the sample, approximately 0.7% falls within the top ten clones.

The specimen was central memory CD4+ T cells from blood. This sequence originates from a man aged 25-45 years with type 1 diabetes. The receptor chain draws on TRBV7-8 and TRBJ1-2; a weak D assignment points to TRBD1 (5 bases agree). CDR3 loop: CASSLEARGGSGYTF. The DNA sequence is TGTGCCAGCAGCTTAGAGGCCCGGGGCGGGAGTGGCTACACCTTC. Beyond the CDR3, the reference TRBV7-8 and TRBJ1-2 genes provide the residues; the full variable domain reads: GAGVSQSPRYKVAKRGQDVALRCDPISGHVSLFWYQQALGQGPEFLTYFQNEAQLDKSGLPSDRFFAERPEGSVSTLKIQRTQQEDSAVYLCASSLEARGGSGYTFGSGTRLTVV.